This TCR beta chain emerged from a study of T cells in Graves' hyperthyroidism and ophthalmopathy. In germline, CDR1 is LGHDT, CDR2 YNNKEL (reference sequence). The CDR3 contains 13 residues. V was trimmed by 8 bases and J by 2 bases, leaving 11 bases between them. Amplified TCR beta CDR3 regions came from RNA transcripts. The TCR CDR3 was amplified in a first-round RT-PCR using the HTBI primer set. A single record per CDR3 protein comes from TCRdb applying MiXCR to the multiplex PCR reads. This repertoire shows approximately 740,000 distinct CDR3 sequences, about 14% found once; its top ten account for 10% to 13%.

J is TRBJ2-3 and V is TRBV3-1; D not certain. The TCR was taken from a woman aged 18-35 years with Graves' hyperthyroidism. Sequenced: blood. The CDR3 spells CASGQEFTDTQYF. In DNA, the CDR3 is TGTGCCAGCGGTCAGGAATTCACAGATACGCAGTATTTT.